This TCR beta chain was observed in a study of blood T cell repertoires in COVID-19. About the research overall: COVID-19 samples collected from the United States, Italy and Spain covered acute and convalescent phases. T cells, B-cell-depleted T cells, or PBMCs supplied cDNA or gDNA.

The ends were cut back, 7 bases at V and 2 bases at J, with 16 bases in the middle. The CDR3 is 14 residues long. Germline V CDR1 and CDR2: SQVTM, ANQGSEA. In the original analysis: Nucleated cell counts were estimated from reference gene primer amplification. TCRdb's copy holds only in-frame clones and misses some; the assay was immunoSEQ multiplex PCR. The V and J calls and clone size were taken over from that table, and D and trimming were inferred from the DNA. This sample has more than 110,000 clones; approximately 80% occur once, and the top ten carry approximately 9.5%. Sequenced input: peripheral blood. V usage is TRBV29-1 and J usage is TRBJ2-3; tentative D call: TRBD1 (6 bases). The source is a woman over 75 in a cohort sampled during active or convalescent COVID-19. This CDR3 reads CSAAQGIPTDTQYF. CDR3 bases: TGCAGCGCTGCACAGGGAATTCCCACAGATACGCAGTATTTT.